The 22 T cell receptor beta chains in this list originate from one sample, sequenced in a study of blood T cell repertoires in COVID-19. Clones were read by immunoSEQ multiplex PCR, and TCRdb kept only the in-frame ones, dropping some. The repertoire includes some 670,000 clones, 90% of them detected once, and 0.2% to 0.3% sits in the top ten. The sample taken for sequencing was peripheral blood. Every receptor here comes from a woman aged 18-29 years with acute or convalescent COVID-19.

The CDR3 spells CASHGMVNTEAFF. CDR3 DNA sequence: TGTGCCAGCCACGGGATGGTGAACACTGAAGCTTTCTTT. The rearrangement links TRBV2 to TRBJ1-1; D is ambiguous. Trimming pared 8 bases from V and 0 bases from J, leaving 10 bases between. The germline V gene has CDR1 SNHLY and CDR2 FYNNEI. The CDR3 is 13 amino acids.

The chain couples TRBV18 to TRBJ1-6; D is uncertain. V was shortened by 8 bases and J by 7 bases, with 12 bases between the two germline ends. CDR1 KGHSH and CDR2 LQKENI come from the germline V gene. This CDR3 region has 13 residues. DNA of the CDR3: TGTGCCAGCGCCCGGGAACACAATTCACCCCTCCACTTT. It translates to CASAREHNSPLHF.

The chain joins TRBV6-5 to TRBJ2-7; D not resolved. CDR3 length: 13 residues. Germline V gene lookup returns CDR1 MNHEY and CDR2 SVGAGI. The V end lost 6 bases, the J end lost 1 base, and 10 bases lay between the germline ends. The DNA for the CDR3 is TGTGCCAGCAGCTTCAGTGGTTCCTACGAGCAGTACTTC. Its translation is CASSFSGSYEQYF.

The J gene is TRBJ2-1, the V gene TRBV7-6; a possible D gene is TRBD2 (7 bases). The CDR3 covers 15 residues. Germline values: CDR1 SGHVS, CDR2 FNYEAQ. Trimming took off 5 bases at V and 0 bases at J, with 11 bases between the two ends. In DNA form, the CDR3 reads TGTGCCAGCAGCCCGGGGGGCTACTCCTACAATGAGCAGTTCTTC. Translated: CASSPGGYSYNEQFF.

The chain recombines TRBV6-1 with TRBJ2-2; TRBD1 is a possible D gene (6 bases). V lost 1 base, J lost 5 bases, and 8 bases lay in between. The CDR3 has 14 amino acids. Germline CDR1 and CDR2: MNHNS and SASEGT. The CDR3 DNA reads TGTGCCAGCAGTGAAGGGACAGAGACCGGGGAGCTGTTTTTT. Encoded protein: CASSEGTETGELFF.

CDR3 region: CASSIDRTGGIIDGYTF. DNA for the CDR3: TGTGCCAGTAGTATAGATAGGACAGGGGGAATAATCGATGGCTACACCTTC. The chain carries TRBV19 and TRBJ1-2; 10 positions agree with TRBD1. The CDR3 runs to 17 residues. Germline CDR1 and CDR2: LNHDA and SQIVND (reference sequence). The junction had 10 bases not matched to a gene; V was cut back by 0 bases and J by 6 bases.

The chain has TRBV9 and TRBJ1-5; D unresolved. The V gene lost 0 bases and the J gene lost 0 bases, with 7 bases spanning the gap. CDR1 is SGDLS, CDR2 YYNGEE, per germline. CDR3 length equals 15 residues. The CDR3 is CASSVDPHSNQPQHF. CDR3 DNA: TGTGCCAGCAGCGTAGATCCCCATAGCAATCAGCCCCAGCATTTT.

The chain uses TRBV6-5 and TRBJ2-7; TRBD1 matches at 8 bases. The V segment lost 6 bases and the J segment 3 bases; nucleotides outside the gene matches: 4. Germline V gives CDR1 MNHEY, CDR2 SVGAGI. This CDR3 is built from 13 residues. The DNA of the CDR3 is TGTGCCAGCAGACCGACAGGGGTCTACGAGCAGTACTTC. Protein: CASRPTGVYEQYF.

This sequence joins TRBV14 and TRBJ1-3, with TRBD1 identical over 7 bases. This CDR3 has 15 amino acids. CDR1 SGHDN and CDR2 FVKESK come from the germline V gene. J lost 2 bases, V lost 4 bases, and 5 bases had no gene match. CDR3 in DNA: TGTGCCAGCAGCCCCGGGCAGGGGGCTGGAAACACCATATATTTT. Amino acid sequence: CASSPGQGAGNTIYF.

The rearrangement joins TRBV10-3 to TRBJ2-3; tentative D call: TRBD2 (6 bases). With 6 bases removed from V and 4 bases from J, the gap between germline ends came to 17 bases. The length of the CDR3 is 15 residues. Germline CDR1 is ENHRY and CDR2 is SYGVKD. The CDR3 coding sequence is TGTGCCATCAGGCGGGGTGACGGGGCCCCAGATACGCAGTATTTT. Its protein is CAIRRGDGAPDTQYF.

Regarding this clone: Other DNA sequences in this sample translate to the same CDR3. The V call is TRBV5-6, the J call TRBJ2-7; no clear D gene. The CDR3 runs to 11 residues. Trimming pared 0 bases from V and 6 bases from J, leaving 4 bases between. Germline values: CDR1 SGHDT, CDR2 YYEEEE. The CDR3 DNA sequence: TGTGCCAGCAGCTTGGGAGCCGAGCAGTACTTC. It encodes CASSLGAEQYF.

The CDR3 loop is CASTGYQETQYF. The CDR3 DNA sequence: TGCGCCAGCACAGGGTACCAAGAGACCCAGTACTTC. The V call is TRBV5-1, the J call TRBJ2-5; tentatively, D is TRBD1 (5 bases). Looked up from germline, CDR1 is SGHRS and CDR2 is YFSETQ. The germline V and J ends were trimmed by 6 bases and 0 bases, with 6 bases remaining between them. This CDR3 is built from 12 residues.

The chain carries TRBV27 and TRBJ2-7; D possibly corresponds to TRBD1 (5 bases). The CDR3 covers 13 residues. With 4 bases removed from V and 1 base from J, the gap between germline ends came to 8 bases. CDR1 MNHEY and CDR2 SMNVEV come from the germline V gene (reference sequence). The CDR3 sequence is CASSSPGSYEQYF. CDR3 nucleotide sequence: TGTGCCAGCAGTTCCCCAGGGTCCTACGAGCAGTACTTC.

J is TRBJ1-1 and V is TRBV5-6; perhaps TRBD1 as D (5 bases). The CDR3 runs 13 residues. Germline CDR1 and CDR2: SGHDT and YYEEEE. The V and J ends lost 0 bases and 7 bases respectively, with 10 bases between them. The CDR3 loop is CASSLGGGDEAFF. The CDR3 DNA sequence: TGTGCCAGCAGCTTGGGCGGGGGGGATGAAGCTTTCTTT.

This chain links TRBV28 with TRBJ2-5, with a possible D match to TRBD1 (6 bases). The V end was cut by 5 bases, the J end by 7 bases, with 20 bases between. CDR1 is MDHEN and CDR2 is SYDVKM in the germline V gene. The CDR3 totals 15 residues. CDR3 in DNA: TGTGCCAGCAGTACCACCGACCCTCAAGGGGGGACCCAGTACTTC. It translates to CASSTTDPQGGTQYF.

The CDR3 DNA follows: TGCAGCGTTGTAGGGGATACTAACTATGGCTACACCTTC. Its protein product is CSVVGDTNYGYTF. The chain is built from TRBV29-1 and TRBJ1-2, with D possibly being TRBD1 (5 bases). The germline gives CDR1 SQVTM, CDR2 ANQGSEA. This CDR3 has 13 amino acids. The V end lost 4 bases, the J end lost 0 bases, and 9 bases lay between the germline ends.

The V and J genes are TRBV18 and TRBJ1-6, with 7 bases fitting TRBD1. Trimming removed 3 bases from V and 6 bases from J; junction bases left unmatched: 8. CDR3 length: 16 amino acids. The germline CDR1 and CDR2 sequences are KGHSH and LQKENI. The CDR3 loop is CASSPERGLSNSPLHF. CDR3 nucleotides: TGTGCCAGCTCACCGGAAAGGGGGCTTTCTAATTCACCCCTCCACTTT.

This clone was detected only once. V and J are TRBV27 and TRBJ2-2; tentatively, D is TRBD2 (5 bases). V gave up 4 bases and J gave up 4 bases, with 13 bases separating them. There are 15 residues in the CDR3. Looked up from germline, CDR1 is MNHEY and CDR2 is SMNVEV (reference sequence). DNA of the CDR3: TGTGCCAGCAGTTCTCGGGGATTAATCACCGGGGAGCTGTTTTTT. It translates to CASSSRGLITGELFF.

This chain joins TRBV4-1 and TRBJ2-1, with TRBD1 matching 8 bases. Germline loops: CDR1 MGHRA, CDR2 YSYEKL. The CDR3 is 17 amino acids. Trimming at V came to 1 base and at J to 8 bases, leaving 13 bases not matched to a gene. The CDR3 bases are TGCGCCAGCAGCCAAGTTTTTAAGACAGGGGATAATGATGAGCAGTTCTTC. Protein sequence: CASSQVFKTGDNDEQFF.

V gene TRBV19 combines with J gene TRBJ2-1; D might be TRBD2 (7 bases). V lost 7 bases and J lost 10, with 20 bases in between. Germline values: CDR1 LNHDA, CDR2 SQIVND (reference sequence). This CDR3 has 14 amino acids. The DNA of the CDR3 is TGTGCCAGTACCGATTCCGGGGGGCGCTGGGAGCAGTTCTTC. It is translated as CASTDSGGRWEQFF.

Notes on this clone: A single base separates this from a much larger clone, so it may be a read error. In the same sample, other DNA sequences code for this CDR3. The gene calls are TRBV12-3 or TRBV12-4 and TRBJ2-7; no clear D gene. The V end was cut by 4 bases, the J end by 2 bases, with 6 bases between. The length of the CDR3 is 12 residues. The CDR3 region is CASSYGPYEQYF. As DNA, the CDR3 is TGTGCCAGCAGTTACGGTCCCTACGAGCAGTACTTC.

In its sample, this clone was seen once. V usage is TRBV6-4 and J usage is TRBJ1-5; 10 nucleotides agree with TRBD1. The CDR3 contains 14 residues. Germline values: CDR1 MRHNA, CDR2 SNTAGT. V gave up 3 bases and J gave up 7 bases; unmatched junction bases: 3. The CDR3 coding sequence is TGTGCCAGCAGTGAGACAGGGGGCGAACAGCCCCAGCATTTT. Translating gives CASSETGGEQPQHF.